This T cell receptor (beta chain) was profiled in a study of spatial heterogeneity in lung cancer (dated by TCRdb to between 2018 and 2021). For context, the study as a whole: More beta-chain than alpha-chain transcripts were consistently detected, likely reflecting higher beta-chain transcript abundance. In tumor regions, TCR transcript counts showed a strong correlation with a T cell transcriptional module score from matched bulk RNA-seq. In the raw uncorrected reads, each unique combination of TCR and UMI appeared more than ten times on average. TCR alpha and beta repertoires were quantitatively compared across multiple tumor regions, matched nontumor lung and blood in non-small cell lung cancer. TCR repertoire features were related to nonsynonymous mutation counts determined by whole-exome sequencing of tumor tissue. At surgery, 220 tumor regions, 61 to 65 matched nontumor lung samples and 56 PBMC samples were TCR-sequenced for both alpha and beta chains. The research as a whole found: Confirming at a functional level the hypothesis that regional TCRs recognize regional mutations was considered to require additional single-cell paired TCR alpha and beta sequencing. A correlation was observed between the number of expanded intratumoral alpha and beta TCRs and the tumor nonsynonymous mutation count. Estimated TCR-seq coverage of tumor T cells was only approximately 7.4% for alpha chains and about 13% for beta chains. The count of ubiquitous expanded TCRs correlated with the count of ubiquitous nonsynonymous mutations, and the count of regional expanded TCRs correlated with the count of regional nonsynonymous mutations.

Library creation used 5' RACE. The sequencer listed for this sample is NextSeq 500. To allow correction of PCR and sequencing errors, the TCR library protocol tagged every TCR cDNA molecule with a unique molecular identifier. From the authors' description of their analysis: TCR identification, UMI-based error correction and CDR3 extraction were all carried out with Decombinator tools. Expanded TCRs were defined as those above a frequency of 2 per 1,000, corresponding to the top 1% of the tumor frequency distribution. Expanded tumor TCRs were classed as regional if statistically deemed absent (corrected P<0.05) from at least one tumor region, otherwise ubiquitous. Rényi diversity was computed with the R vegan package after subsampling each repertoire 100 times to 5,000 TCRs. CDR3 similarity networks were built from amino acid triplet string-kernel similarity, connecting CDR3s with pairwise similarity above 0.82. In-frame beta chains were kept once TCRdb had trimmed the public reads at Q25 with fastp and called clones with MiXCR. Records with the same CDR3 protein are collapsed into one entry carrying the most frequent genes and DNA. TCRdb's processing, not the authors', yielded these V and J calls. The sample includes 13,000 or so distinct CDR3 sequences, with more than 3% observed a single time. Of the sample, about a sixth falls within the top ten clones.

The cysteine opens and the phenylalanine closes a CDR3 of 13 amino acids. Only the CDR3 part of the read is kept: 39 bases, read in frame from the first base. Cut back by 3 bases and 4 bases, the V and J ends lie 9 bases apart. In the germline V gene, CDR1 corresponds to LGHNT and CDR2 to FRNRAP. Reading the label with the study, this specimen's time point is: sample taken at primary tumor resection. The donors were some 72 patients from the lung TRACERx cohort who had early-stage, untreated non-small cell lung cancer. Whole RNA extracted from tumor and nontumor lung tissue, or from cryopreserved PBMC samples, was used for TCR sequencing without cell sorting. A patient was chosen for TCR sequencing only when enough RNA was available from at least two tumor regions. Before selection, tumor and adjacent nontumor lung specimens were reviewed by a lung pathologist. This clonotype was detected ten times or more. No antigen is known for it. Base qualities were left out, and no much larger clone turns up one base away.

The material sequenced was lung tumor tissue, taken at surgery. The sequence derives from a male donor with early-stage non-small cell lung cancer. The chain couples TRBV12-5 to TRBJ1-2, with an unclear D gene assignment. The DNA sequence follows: TGTGCTAGTGGTTTTCGTCCGGGCTATGGCTACACCTTC. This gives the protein CASGFRPGYGYTF.